Given below is one TCR beta chain in context. Its antigen is undetermined. The data are from a study of PD-1 blockade in mismatch repair-deficient tumors. Points from the study as a whole: After pembrolizumab, tumor-resident clones rose rapidly, then generally contracted before radiologic responses.

PCR or immunohistochemistry showed mismatch repair deficiency in every enrolled patient. TCRs were sequenced from a few patients responding to pembrolizumab. The repertoire was sequenced with immunoSEQ multiplex PCR; TCRdb's copy has only in-frame clones and lacks some. There are 120,000 or so clones in the sample; more than 70% occur only once, and about 11% lies in the top ten. The CDR3 has 14 residues. CDR1 and CDR2 from the germline V gene are MNHNS and SASEGT. V lost 5 bases and J 8 bases, leaving 15 bases between the germline ends. The chain links TRBV6-1 to TRBJ1-4; the D gene is possibly TRBD1 (6 bases). Sequenced material: peripheral blood, taken roughly 67 weeks after starting pembrolizumab. The origin of this receptor is an adult with mismatch repair-deficient cancer. CDR3 nucleotide sequence: TGTGCCAGCAGTAATAGACAGGACCGGGAAAAACTGTTTTTT. Encoded protein: CASSNRQDREKLFF.